Below, 21 T cell receptor beta chains from the same sample are listed, as sequenced in a study of OX40 agonist ivuxolimab in advanced cancers. Assay used: immunoSEQ multiplex PCR; TCRdb lists only in-frame clones, some missing. Altogether some 80,000 clones are present, around 86% being singletons, with the ten largest covering roughly 0.33%. Sequenced material: CD4+ or CD8+ T cells sorted from blood, taken in a trial of the OX40 agonist ivuxolimab. These receptors were taken from an adult with an advanced solid tumor such as melanoma, head and neck, liver or kidney cancer.

This chain links TRBV18 with TRBJ1-2; tentative D call: TRBD1 (5 bases). Germline V gene data show CDR1 as KGHSH and CDR2 as LQKENI. The V end lost 2 bases, the J end lost 4 bases, and 14 bases lay between the germline ends. The CDR3 runs 15 residues. The CDR3 nucleotides are TGTGCCAGCTCACCAGGGGCCGGTACAACCTATGGCTACACCTTC. Protein sequence: CASSPGAGTTYGYTF.

V and J are TRBV20-1 and TRBJ2-3, with D uncertain. The CDR3 runs 11 residues. Germline V lookup: CDR1 DFQATT, CDR2 SNEGSKA (reference sequence). This chain's CDR3 is CGFPGTDTQYF. The DNA for the CDR3 is TGCGGCTTCCCCGGCACAGATACGCAGTATTTT.

The gene calls are TRBV4-2 and TRBJ2-1, with D hard to call. Germline V gene sequence: CDR1 LGHNA, CDR2 YNFKEQ. The length of the CDR3 is 15 residues. Deletions cut 0 bases from V and 9 bases from J, with 15 bases between. DNA for the CDR3: TGTGCCAGCAGCCAAGATATGAGATCGTTACGTGAGCAGTTCTTC. Translated, it gives CASSQDMRSLREQFF.

The rearrangement links TRBV9 to TRBJ1-6; D gene uncertain. CDR1 SGDLS and CDR2 YYNGEE come from the germline V gene. V was cut by 2 bases and J by 8 bases, with 11 bases left in between. This CDR3 is built from 14 residues. The CDR3 reads CASSVGLLDSPLHF. CDR3 coding DNA: TGTGCCAGCAGCGTGGGCCTTTTAGATTCACCCCTCCACTTT.

J is TRBJ1-5 and V is TRBV5-6, with 7 bases fitting TRBD1. CDR1 is SGHDT and CDR2 is YYEEEE in the germline V gene. CDR3 length: 14 amino acids. Germline trimming cut 4 bases from V and 5 bases from J; bases unmatched to any gene: 6. In DNA, the CDR3 is TGTGCCAGCAGCGACAAGACAGGGTATCAGCCCCAGCATTTT. It encodes CASSDKTGYQPQHF.

This clone occurred a few times. The V call is TRBV7-2, the J call TRBJ1-5; D possibly corresponds to TRBD1 (6 bases). CDR3 length equals 15 residues. Between the trimmed V and J ends, which lost 2 bases and 4 bases, there was a span of 12 bases. Germline V lookup: CDR1 SGHTA, CDR2 FQGNSA. The CDR3 DNA reads TGTGCCAGCAGCTTAACGAGAGGGGGAAATCAGCCCCAGCATTTT. Translated: CASSLTRGGNQPQHF. The variable domain in full, completed from reference TRBV7-2 and TRBJ1-5, reads GAGVSQSPSNKVTEKGKDVELRCDPISGHTALYWYRQSLGQGLEFLIYFQGNSAPDKSGLPSDRFSAERTGGSVSTLTIQRTQQEDSAVYLCASSLTRGGNQPQHFGDGTRLSIL.

The rearrangement links TRBV27 to TRBJ2-1, with D perhaps TRBD2 (6 bases). CDR1 is MNHEY, CDR2 SMNVEV, per germline (reference sequence). CDR3 length equals 16 residues. V was shortened by 6 bases and J by 2 bases, with 17 bases between the two germline ends. The CDR3 region is CASSQRRGKPYNEQFF. In nucleotides, the CDR3 is TGTGCCAGCAGCCAGCGGAGGGGCAAGCCCTACAATGAGCAGTTCTTC.

The chain joins TRBV7-2 to TRBJ1-5; D is perhaps TRBD1 (6 bases). Per germline, CDR1 SGHTA and CDR2 FQGNSA. The CDR3 is 14 residues long. V was trimmed by 5 bases and J by 6 bases, leaving 14 bases between them. In DNA form, the CDR3 reads TGTGCCAGCAGCCCGAGTGGGGGCGGTCAGCCCCAGCATTTT. Amino acids: CASSPSGGGQPQHF. The variable domain in full, completed from reference TRBV7-2 and TRBJ1-5, reads GAGVSQSPSNKVTEKGKDVELRCDPISGHTALYWYRQSLGQGLEFLIYFQGNSAPDKSGLPSDRFSAERTGGSVSTLTIQRTQQEDSAVYLCASSPSGGGQPQHFGDGTRLSIL.

The chain uses TRBV7-9 and TRBJ1-1; D gene ambiguous. V dropped 2 bases and J dropped 4 bases, with 8 bases sitting between them. The CDR3 is made up of 13 amino acids. The germline gives CDR1 SEHNR, CDR2 FQNEAQ (reference sequence). The DNA of the CDR3 is TGTGCCAGCAGCTTATCGGCCGGCACTGAAGCTTTCTTT. It translates to CASSLSAGTEAFF.

CDR3 DNA sequence: TGCAGCGTTGTACCCGACAGGGGGAATGGCTACACCTTC. Protein: CSVVPDRGNGYTF. The chain links TRBV29-1 to TRBJ1-2, with TRBD1 identical over 9 bases. J gave up 6 bases and V 4 bases, and 6 bases lay outside the gene matches. The CDR3 loop spans 13 amino acids. Germline V gene sequence: CDR1 SQVTM, CDR2 ANQGSEA.

The chain couples TRBV28 to TRBJ2-2, with TRBD2 matching 11 bases. Germline CDR1 MDHEN, CDR2 SYDVKM. The CDR3 extends over 15 amino acids. V lost 6 bases and J lost 7; bases outside the gene matches: 7. CDR3 bases: TGTGCCAGCAGCCTAGCGGGAGGAGGGGGCGGGGAGCTGTTTTTT. It translates to CASSLAGGGGGELFF.

The chain joins TRBV29-1 to TRBJ2-3; TRBD1 agrees at 8 bases. This CDR3 is built from 15 residues. The ends lost 4 bases at V and 0 bases at J; junction bases unmatched: 6. From germline, CDR1 is SQVTM and CDR2 ANQGSEA. CDR3 in amino acids: CSVVPGQGSTDTQYF. As DNA, the CDR3 is TGCAGCGTTGTTCCCGGACAGGGCAGCACAGATACGCAGTATTTT.

This chain connects TRBV14 to TRBJ1-1; 9 bases are shared with TRBD1. Trimming took 3 bases from V and 5 from J; bases not matched to a gene: 13. The CDR3 loop spans 17 amino acids. The germline V gene encodes CDR1 SGHDN and CDR2 FVKESK. The CDR3 bases are TGTGCCAGCAGCCACGGGACAGGGTATCGAGTGGTTACTGAAGCTTTCTTT. Protein product: CASSHGTGYRVVTEAFF.

The DNA for the CDR3 is TGCGCCAGCAGCTTGGACGGGAGGTCGGTGGGAAACACCATATATTTT. It encodes CASSLDGRSVGNTIYF. This chain joins TRBV5-1 and TRBJ1-3; D is unclear. Germline CDR1 is SGHRS and CDR2 is YFSETQ. V lost 0 bases and J lost 4, with 14 bases in between. This CDR3 region has 16 residues.

V gene TRBV2 combines with J gene TRBJ1-2; unclear D gene. Germline CDR1 SNHLY, CDR2 FYNNEI. This CDR3 has 13 residues. Deletions cut 3 bases from V and 8 bases from J, with 13 bases between. The CDR3 region is CASSDLAGSGYTF. The DNA of the CDR3 is TGTGCCAGCAGTGATCTGGCGGGGTCCGGCTACACCTTC.

V and J are TRBV7-2 and TRBJ2-5; 7 nucleotides match TRBD1. The J call is uncertain, as TRBJ2-7 better fits the DNA end. The CDR3 is made up of 15 amino acids. Germline lookup yields CDR1 SGHTA and CDR2 FQGNSA. The CDR3 DNA follows: TGTGCCAGCACCCTCCATGGGGGACAGTTCTACGAGCAGTACTTC. This encodes CASTLHGGQFYEQYF.

J is TRBJ2-7 and V is TRBV5-6; D may be TRBD2 (5 bases). This CDR3 contains 16 residues. CDR1 is SGHDT, CDR2 YYEEEE, per germline. V was trimmed by 1 base and J by 7 bases, leaving 21 bases between them. CDR3 DNA sequence: TGTGCCAGCAGCTTGAGTGAGACATTACGGCGAGGGGAGCAGTACGTC. Encoded protein: CASSLSETLRRGEQYV.

DNA for the CDR3: TGTGCCAGCAGCGTAGATGTAGGGAACTATGGCTACACCTTC. It encodes CASSVDVGNYGYTF. The chain has TRBV9 and TRBJ1-2; unclear D gene. The CDR3 length is 14 residues. CDR1 and CDR2 from the germline V gene are SGDLS and YYNGEE. V lost 0 bases, J lost 2 bases, and 8 bases lay in between. Drawing the rest from reference TRBV9 and TRBJ1-2, the complete variable domain is DSGVTQTPKHLITATGQRVTLRCSPRSGDLSVYWYQQSLDQGLQFLIQYYNGEERAKGNILERFSAQQFPDLHSELNLSSLELGDSALYFCASSVDVGNYGYTFGSGTRLTVV.

The rearrangement uses TRBV7-2 and TRBJ2-1; 12 bases map to TRBD2. Germline V CDR1 and CDR2: SGHTA, FQGNSA. V was pared by 4 bases and J by 6 bases, with 10 bases of the junction left unmatched. The CDR3 is 17 amino acids. CDR3 DNA sequence: TGTGCCAGCAGCTCCGCACTAGCGGGAGGAAGGGTCAATGAGCAGTTCTTC. Its protein is CASSSALAGGRVNEQFF. The full variable domain, with the rest looked up from reference TRBV7-2 and TRBJ2-1, is GAGVSQSPSNKVTEKGKDVELRCDPISGHTALYWYRQSLGQGLEFLIYFQGNSAPDKSGLPSDRFSAERTGGSVSTLTIQRTQQEDSAVYLCASSSALAGGRVNEQFFGPGTRLTVL.

This clone was seen more than once but under ten times. The genes are TRBV30 and TRBJ2-1; D call uncertain. The CDR3 runs to 15 residues. V lost 2 bases and J 1 base, leaving 12 bases between the germline ends. Germline lookup yields CDR1 GTSNPN and CDR2 SVGIG (reference sequence). CDR3 loop: CAWSLAGTSYNEQFF. CDR3 nucleotide sequence: TGTGCCTGGAGTTTGGCAGGCACGTCCTACAATGAGCAGTTCTTC.

This clone came up once. The chain links TRBV5-5 to TRBJ1-5; D possibly corresponds to TRBD1 (6 bases). Germline V lookup: CDR1 SGHKS, CDR2 YYEKEE (reference sequence). The CDR3 covers 15 residues. V was pared by 2 bases and J by 2 bases, with 11 bases between. For the CDR3, the DNA is TGTGCCAGCAGCTTACAGGGATCGGGCAATCAGCCCCAGCATTTT. This encodes CASSLQGSGNQPQHF.